This TCR beta chain was recovered during a study of blood T cell repertoires in COVID-19. Whole-study context: The origin of the acute and convalescent COVID-19 samples was the United States, Italy and Spain.

The method was immunoSEQ multiplex PCR; TCRdb's version includes in-frame clones alone and lacks a portion of them. The repertoire holds about 220,000 clones, with roughly 84% as singletons. The CDR3 length is 15 residues. Germline V gene lookup returns CDR1 MNHEY and CDR2 SMNVEV (reference sequence). V was trimmed by 5 bases and J by 8 bases, leaving 18 bases between them. Sequenced material: peripheral blood. The clonotype originates from a woman aged 55-69 years with acute or convalescent COVID-19. The chain is built from TRBV27 and TRBJ1-4; no reliable D call. The CDR3 region is CASSPDAGVGEKLFF. CDR3 in DNA: TGTGCCAGCAGTCCCGATGCGGGTGTGGGCGAAAAACTGTTTTTT. The full variable domain, completed using reference TRBV27 and TRBJ1-4, is EAQVTQNPRYLITVTGKKLTVTCSQNMNHEYMSWYRQDPGLGLRQIYYSMNVEVTDKGDVPEGYKVSRKEKRNFPLILESPSPNQTSLYFCASSPDAGVGEKLFFGSGTQLSVL.